This T cell receptor (beta chain) was sequenced during a study of blood T cells in healthy people across ages. Study-wide findings and caveats: PBMCs went unsorted, and a conclusive naive versus antigen-experienced comparison was therefore prevented. A roughly linear age-dependent decrease characterized TCR beta diversity per million T cells.

V shed 3 bases, J shed 0 bases, and the junction held 5 bases outside the gene matches. This CDR3 spans 15 amino acids. Germline V gene data show CDR1 as DFQATT and CDR2 as SNEGSKA (reference sequence). This clonotype showed up many times. What it binds is unknown. Through a sample-barcoded 5' primer and a J-beta primer mix, a second PCR was run for roughly 6 to 12 cycles. All cDNA molecules were each tagged by a template-switch adaptor with 12 random nucleotides. In TCRdb, the 5' RACE reads were re-called with MiXCR into one record per CDR3 protein. Of almost 800,000 distinct CDR3 sequences listed, about three fifths are singletons.

Sequencing used blood. The V call is TRBV20-1, the J call TRBJ1-5, with 7 positions matching TRBD1. The TCR sequence derives from a young man in good health. CDR3 sequence (DNA): TGCAGTGCTAGTGGGGACAGTTATAGCAATCAGCCCCAGCATTTT. Translation gives CSASGDSYSNQPQHF.